The entry below describes one T cell receptor beta chain. The antigen remains undetermined. Germline loops: CDR1 SGHAT, CDR2 FQNNGV. Unmatched junction bases numbered 4, after V lost 4 bases and J lost 3 bases. The CDR3 extends over 14 amino acids. These data belong to a study of shared clonotypes between healthy human individuals. The study, taken as a whole, reports: Shared across a handful of donors were around 5% of the naive CD4 clonotypes. Larger estimated richness was generally seen in naive subsets than in memory subsets. It was expected that sequencing depth would affect clonotype sharing among donors. A reduction in generation probabilities was seen for non-shared clonotypes relative to those shared by all four donors.

This table comes from immunoSEQ multiplex PCR, and its TCRdb copy is limited to in-frame clones, with some not included. The sample holds millions of clones, 90% to 95% seen once. The sequence was obtained from a man aged 18-30 years in good health. This chain connects TRBV11-2 to TRBJ2-5; TRBD2 aligns across 8 bases. Sequencing was performed on naive CD4+ T cells sorted from blood. Regarding subset: CD45RA+ positively selected. CDR3 sequence reads: CASSSSSGKETQYF. The CDR3 nucleotides are TGTGCCAGCAGCTCCAGTAGCGGGAAAGAGACCCAGTACTTC.